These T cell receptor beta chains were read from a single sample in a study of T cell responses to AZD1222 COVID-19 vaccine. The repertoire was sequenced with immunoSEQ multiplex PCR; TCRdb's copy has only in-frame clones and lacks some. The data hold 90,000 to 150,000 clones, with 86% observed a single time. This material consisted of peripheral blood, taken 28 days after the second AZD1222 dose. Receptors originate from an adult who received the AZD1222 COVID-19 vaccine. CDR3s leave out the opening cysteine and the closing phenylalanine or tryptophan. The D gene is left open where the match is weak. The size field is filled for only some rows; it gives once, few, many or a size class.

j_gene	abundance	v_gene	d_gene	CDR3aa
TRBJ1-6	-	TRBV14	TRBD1	ASSQLSGGRLNSPLH
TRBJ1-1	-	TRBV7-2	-	ASSLDRENTEAF
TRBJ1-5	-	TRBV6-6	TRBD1	ASSHTTDRGKTQPQH
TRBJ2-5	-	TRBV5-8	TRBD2	ASSRGLAAQETQY
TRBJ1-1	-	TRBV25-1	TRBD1	ASSEAGGAEAF
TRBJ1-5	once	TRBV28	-	ASTEGTDSNQPQH
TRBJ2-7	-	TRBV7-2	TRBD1	ASSRQGEVYEQY
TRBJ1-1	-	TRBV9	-	ASSVGGGMNTEAF
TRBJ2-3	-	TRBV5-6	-	ASSLGGTDTQY
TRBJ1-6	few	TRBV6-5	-	ASSSLTAFNSPLH
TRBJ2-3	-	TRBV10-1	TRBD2	ASSELGAGATDTQY
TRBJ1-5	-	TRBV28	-	ASSQGGGNQPQH
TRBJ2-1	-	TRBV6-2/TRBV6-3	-	ASTPDENNEQF
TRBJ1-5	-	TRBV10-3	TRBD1	AAGQGADQPQH
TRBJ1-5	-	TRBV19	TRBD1	ASSPTAGQGQFGNQPQH
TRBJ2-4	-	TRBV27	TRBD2	ASAREGLGKNIQY
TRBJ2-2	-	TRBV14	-	ASSWTGNTGELF
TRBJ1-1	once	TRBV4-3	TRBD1	ASSQRQGNTEAF
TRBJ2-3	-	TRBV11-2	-	ASSLAIRDTQY
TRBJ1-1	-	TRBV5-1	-	ASSLAGALMNTEAF
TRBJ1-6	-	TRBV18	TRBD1	ASSPLMGQRSPLH
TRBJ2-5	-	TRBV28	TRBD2	ASSFFGRADRETQY
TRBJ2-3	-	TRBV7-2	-	ASSLGPDTQY
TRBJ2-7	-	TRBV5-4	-	ASSGMSYEQY
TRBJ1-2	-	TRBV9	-	ASSVTAGQPYGYT
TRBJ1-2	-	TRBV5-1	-	ASSLSGAYGYT
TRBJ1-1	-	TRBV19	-	ASSWGGTNTEAF
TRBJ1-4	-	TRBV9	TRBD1	ASSAGQGVEKLF
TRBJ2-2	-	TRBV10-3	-	AISEAKQGPGELF
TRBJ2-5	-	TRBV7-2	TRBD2	ASSSSGGPPGTQY
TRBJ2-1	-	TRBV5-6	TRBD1	ASSWDRGLYNEQF
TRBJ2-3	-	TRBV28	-	ASSFWGWGGTDTQY
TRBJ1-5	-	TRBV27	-	ASRSKPGNQPQH
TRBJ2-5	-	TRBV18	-	ASSPGTEETQY
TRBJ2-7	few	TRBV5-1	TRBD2	ASSLGLAGFYEQY
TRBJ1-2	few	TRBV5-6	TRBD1	ASSLAGGSGYT
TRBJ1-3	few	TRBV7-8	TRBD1	ASSIDRAGNTIY
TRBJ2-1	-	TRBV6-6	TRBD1	ASSTGTGFGNEQF
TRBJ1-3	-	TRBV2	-	ASQITTGSPIY
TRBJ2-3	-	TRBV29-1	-	SVAVRGQLDTQY
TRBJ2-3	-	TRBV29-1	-	SVWTRSITDTQY
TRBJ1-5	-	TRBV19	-	ASSILQGSNQPQH
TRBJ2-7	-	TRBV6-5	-	ASSYSGTYEQY
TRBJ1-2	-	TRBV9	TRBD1	ASSVARQGAAGYT
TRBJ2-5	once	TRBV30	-	AWTSGPEQETQY
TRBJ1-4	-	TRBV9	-	ASSAHPGPNEKLF
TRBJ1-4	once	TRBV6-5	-	ASSYSTEGSGEKLF
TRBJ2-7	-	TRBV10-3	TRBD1	AIRPGQGAYEQY
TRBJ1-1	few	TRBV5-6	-	ASSLGADLNTEAF
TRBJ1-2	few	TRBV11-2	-	ASSLGGRRGYT
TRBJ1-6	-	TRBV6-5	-	ASSYEGGYNSPLH
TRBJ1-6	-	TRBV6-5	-	ASSYGLRHSPLH
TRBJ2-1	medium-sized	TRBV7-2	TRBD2	ASSLERLAGGDNEQF
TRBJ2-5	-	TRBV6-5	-	ASSYLGGWETQY
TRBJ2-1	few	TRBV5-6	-	ASSRPAYNEQF